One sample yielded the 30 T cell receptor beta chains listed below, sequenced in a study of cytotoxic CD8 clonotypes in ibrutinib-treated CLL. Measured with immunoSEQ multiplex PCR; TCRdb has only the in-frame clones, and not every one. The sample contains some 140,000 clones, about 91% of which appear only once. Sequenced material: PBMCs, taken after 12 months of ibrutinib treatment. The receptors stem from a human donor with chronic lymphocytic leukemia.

CDR3 DNA sequence: TGTGCCAGCACCCCACAGGGGGATAACTATGGCTACACCTTC. Translated, it gives CASTPQGDNYGYTF. The genes are TRBV28 and TRBJ1-2; 8 positions agree with TRBD1. With 7 bases clipped from V and 1 base from J, the junction kept 5 bases outside the gene matches. Looked up from germline, CDR1 is MDHEN and CDR2 is SYDVKM. The CDR3 length is 14 residues.

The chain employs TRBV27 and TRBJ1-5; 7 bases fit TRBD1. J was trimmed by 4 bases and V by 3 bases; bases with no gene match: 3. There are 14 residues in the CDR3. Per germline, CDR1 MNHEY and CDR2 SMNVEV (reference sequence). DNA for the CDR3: TGTGCCAGCAGTTTTTTACAGGGGAATCAGCCCCAGCATTTT. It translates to CASSFLQGNQPQHF.

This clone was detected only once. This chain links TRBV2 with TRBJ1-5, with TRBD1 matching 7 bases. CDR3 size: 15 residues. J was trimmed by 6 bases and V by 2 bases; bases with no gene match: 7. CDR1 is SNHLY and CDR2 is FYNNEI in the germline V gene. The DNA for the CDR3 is TGTGCCAGCAGTGAAACGAGAGGGGGCGTTCAGCCCCAGCATTTT. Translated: CASSETRGGVQPQHF.

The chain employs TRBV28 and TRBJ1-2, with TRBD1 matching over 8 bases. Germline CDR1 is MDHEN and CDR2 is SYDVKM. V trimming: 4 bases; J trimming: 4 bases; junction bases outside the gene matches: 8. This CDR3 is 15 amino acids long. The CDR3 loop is CASSSPGTGPYGYTF. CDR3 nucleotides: TGTGCCAGCAGTTCCCCCGGGACAGGACCCTATGGCTACACCTTC.

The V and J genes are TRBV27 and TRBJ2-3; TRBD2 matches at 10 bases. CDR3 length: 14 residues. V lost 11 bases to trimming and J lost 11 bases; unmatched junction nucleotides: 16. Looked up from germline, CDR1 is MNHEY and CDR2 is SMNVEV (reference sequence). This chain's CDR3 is CAARAGGTVKLQYF. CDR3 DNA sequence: TGTGCCGCACGAGCGGGAGGGACCGTAAAGCTGCAGTATTTT.

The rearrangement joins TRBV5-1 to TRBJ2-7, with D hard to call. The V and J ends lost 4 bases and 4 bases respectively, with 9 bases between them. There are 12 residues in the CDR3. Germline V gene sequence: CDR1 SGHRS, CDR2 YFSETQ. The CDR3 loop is CASSLDHYEQYF. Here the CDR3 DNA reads TGCGCCAGCAGCCTGGACCATTACGAGCAGTACTTC.

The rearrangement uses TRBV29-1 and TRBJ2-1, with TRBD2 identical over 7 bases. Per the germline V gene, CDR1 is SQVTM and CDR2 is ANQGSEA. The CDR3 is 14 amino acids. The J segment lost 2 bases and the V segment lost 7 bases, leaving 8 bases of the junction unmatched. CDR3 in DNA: TGCAGCGCCGCGGGCGGGAGTGCCTACAATGAGCAGTTCTTC. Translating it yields CSAAGGSAYNEQFF.

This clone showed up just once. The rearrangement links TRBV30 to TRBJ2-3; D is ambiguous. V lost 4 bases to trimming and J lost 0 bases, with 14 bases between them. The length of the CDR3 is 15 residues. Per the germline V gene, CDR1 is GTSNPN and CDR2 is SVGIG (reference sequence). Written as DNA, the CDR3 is TGTGCCTGGACAGCCGGTTACCCTAGCACAGATACGCAGTATTTT. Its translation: CAWTAGYPSTDTQYF.

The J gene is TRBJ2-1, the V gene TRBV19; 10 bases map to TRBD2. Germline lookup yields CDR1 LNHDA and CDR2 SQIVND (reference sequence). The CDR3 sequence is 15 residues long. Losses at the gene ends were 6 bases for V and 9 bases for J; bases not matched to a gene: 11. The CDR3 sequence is CASSTLAGVRSEQFF. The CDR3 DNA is TGTGCCAGTAGCACTCTAGCGGGAGTCCGTAGTGAGCAGTTCTTC. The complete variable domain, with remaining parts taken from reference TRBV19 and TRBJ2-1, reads DGGITQSPKYLFRKEGQNVTLSCEQNLNHDAMYWYRQDPGQGLRLIYYSQIVNDFQKGDIAEGYSVSREKKESFPLTVTSAQKNPTAFYLCASSTLAGVRSEQFFGPGTRLTVL.

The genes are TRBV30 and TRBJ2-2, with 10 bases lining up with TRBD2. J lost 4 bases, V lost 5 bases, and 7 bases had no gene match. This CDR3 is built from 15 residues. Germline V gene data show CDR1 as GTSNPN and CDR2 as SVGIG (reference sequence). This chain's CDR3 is CAWDPSGSFTGELFF. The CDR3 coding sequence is TGTGCCTGGGACCCTAGCGGGAGTTTCACCGGGGAGCTGTTTTTT.

The CDR3 loop reads CASTGQGLYGYTF. DNA of the CDR3: TGTGCCAGTACCGGACAGGGGTTGTATGGCTACACCTTC. The V gene is TRBV19, the J gene TRBJ1-2; TRBD1 matches 9 bases. Germline loops: CDR1 LNHDA, CDR2 SQIVND (reference sequence). The CDR3 totals 13 residues. V lost 7 bases and J lost 5; bases outside the gene matches: 5.

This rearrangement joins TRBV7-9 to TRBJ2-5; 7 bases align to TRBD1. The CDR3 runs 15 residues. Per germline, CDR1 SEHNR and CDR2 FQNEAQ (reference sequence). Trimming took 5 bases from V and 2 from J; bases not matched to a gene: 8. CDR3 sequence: CASSPVRGPQETQYF. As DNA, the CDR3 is TGTGCCAGCAGCCCGGTGAGGGGGCCTCAAGAGACCCAGTACTTC. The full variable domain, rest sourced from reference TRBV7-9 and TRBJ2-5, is DTGVSQNPRHKITKRGQNVTFRCDPISEHNRLYWYRQTLGQGPEFLTYFQNEAQLEKSRLLSDRFSAERPKGSFSTLEIQRTEQGDSAMYLCASSPVRGPQETQYFGPGTRLLVL.

Here the CDR3 DNA reads TGCGCCAGCAGCCCCGACTCACCCTCTGGGGCCAACGTCCTGACTTTC. As protein: CASSPDSPSGANVLTF. V and J are TRBV4-1 and TRBJ2-6; D gene unclear. V lost 4 bases and J 0 bases, leaving 10 bases between the germline ends. Per the germline V gene, CDR1 is MGHRA and CDR2 is YSYEKL. The CDR3 loop spans 16 amino acids.

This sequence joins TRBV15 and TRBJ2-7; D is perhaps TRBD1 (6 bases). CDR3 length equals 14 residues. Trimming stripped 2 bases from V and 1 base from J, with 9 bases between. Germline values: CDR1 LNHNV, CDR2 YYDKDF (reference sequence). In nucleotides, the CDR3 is TGTGCCACCAGCAGATTGGACAGTTCCTACGAGCAGTACTTC. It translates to CATSRLDSSYEQYF.

CDR3: CASSPGPKVGYNEQFF. In nucleotides, the CDR3 is TGTGCCAGCAGCCCGGGTCCCAAGGTGGGCTACAATGAGCAGTTCTTC. J is TRBJ2-1 and V is TRBV7-6; D not resolved. The length of the CDR3 is 16 residues. Per the germline V gene, CDR1 is SGHVS and CDR2 is FNYEAQ. The V gene lost 5 bases and the J gene lost 3 bases, with 17 bases spanning the gap.

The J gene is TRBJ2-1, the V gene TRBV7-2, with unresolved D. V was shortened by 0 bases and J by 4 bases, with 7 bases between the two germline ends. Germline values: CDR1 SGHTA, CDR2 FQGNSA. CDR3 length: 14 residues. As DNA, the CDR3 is TGTGCCAGCAGCTTAGCGATTGCTTACAATGAGCAGTTCTTC. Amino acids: CASSLAIAYNEQFF.

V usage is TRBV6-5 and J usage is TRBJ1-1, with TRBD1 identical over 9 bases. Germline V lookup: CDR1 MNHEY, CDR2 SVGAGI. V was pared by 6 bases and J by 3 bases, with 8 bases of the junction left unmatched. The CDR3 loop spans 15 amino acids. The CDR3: CASSREGQGYTEAFF. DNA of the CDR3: TGTGCCAGCAGCCGTGAGGGACAGGGTTACACTGAAGCTTTCTTT.

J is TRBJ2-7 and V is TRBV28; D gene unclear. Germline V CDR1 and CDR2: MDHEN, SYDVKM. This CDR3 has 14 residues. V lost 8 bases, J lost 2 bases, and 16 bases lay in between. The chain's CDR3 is CASGKPAPPYEQYF. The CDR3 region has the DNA TGTGCCAGCGGCAAACCGGCCCCCCCCTACGAGCAGTACTTC.

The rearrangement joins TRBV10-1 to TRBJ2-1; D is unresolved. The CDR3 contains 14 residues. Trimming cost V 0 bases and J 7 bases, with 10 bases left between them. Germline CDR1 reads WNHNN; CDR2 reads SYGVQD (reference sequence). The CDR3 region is CASSESGLGNEQFF. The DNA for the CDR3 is TGCGCCAGCAGTGAGTCGGGGTTGGGAAATGAGCAGTTCTTC.

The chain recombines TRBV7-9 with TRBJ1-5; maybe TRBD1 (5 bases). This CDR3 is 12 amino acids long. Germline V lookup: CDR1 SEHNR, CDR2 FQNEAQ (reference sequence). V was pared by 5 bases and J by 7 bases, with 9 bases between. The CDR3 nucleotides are TGTGCCAGCAGCGGGGGGGACCAGCCCCAGCATTTT. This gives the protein CASSGGDQPQHF.

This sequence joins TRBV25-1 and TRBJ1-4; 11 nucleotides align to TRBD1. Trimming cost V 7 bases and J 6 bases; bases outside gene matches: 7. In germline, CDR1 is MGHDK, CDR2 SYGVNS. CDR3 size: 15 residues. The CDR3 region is CASTMGGQGDEKLFF. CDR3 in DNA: TGTGCCAGCACAATGGGGGGACAGGGGGATGAAAAACTGTTTTTT. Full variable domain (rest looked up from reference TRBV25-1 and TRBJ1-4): EADIYQTPRYLVIGTGKKITLECSQTMGHDKMYWYQQDPGMELHLIHYSYGVNSTEKGDLSSESTVSRIRTEHFPLTLESARPSHTSQYLCASTMGGQGDEKLFFGSGTQLSVL.

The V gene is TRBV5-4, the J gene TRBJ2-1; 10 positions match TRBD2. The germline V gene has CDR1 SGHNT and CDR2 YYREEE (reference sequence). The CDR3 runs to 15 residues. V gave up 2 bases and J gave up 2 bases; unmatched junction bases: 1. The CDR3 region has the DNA TGTGCCAGCAGCTTCGGACTAGCGGCCTACAATGAGCAGTTCTTC. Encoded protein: CASSFGLAAYNEQFF. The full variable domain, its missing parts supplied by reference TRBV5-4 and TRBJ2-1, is ETGVTQSPTHLIKTRGQQVTLRCSSQSGHNTVSWYQQALGQGPQFIFQYYREEENGRGNFPPRFSGLQFPNYSSELNVNALELDDSALYLCASSFGLAAYNEQFFGPGTRLTVL.

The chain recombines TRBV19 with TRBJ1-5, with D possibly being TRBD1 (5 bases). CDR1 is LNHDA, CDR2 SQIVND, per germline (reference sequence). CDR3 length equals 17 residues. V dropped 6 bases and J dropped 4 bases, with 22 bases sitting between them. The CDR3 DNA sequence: TGTGCCAGTAGAACAAATTACGGGGCCAGCCCAAATCAGCCCCAGCATTTT. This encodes CASRTNYGASPNQPQHF. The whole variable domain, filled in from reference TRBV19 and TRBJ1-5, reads DGGITQSPKYLFRKEGQNVTLSCEQNLNHDAMYWYRQDPGQGLRLIYYSQIVNDFQKGDIAEGYSVSREKKESFPLTVTSAQKNPTAFYLCASRTNYGASPNQPQHFGDGTRLSIL.

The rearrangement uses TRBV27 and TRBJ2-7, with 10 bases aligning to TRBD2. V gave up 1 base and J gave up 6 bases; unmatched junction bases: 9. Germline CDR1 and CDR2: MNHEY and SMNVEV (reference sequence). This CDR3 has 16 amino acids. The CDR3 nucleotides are TGTGCCAGCAGTTTATTGGGGCTAGCGGGAGCGGTCGAGCAGTACTTC. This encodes CASSLLGLAGAVEQYF.

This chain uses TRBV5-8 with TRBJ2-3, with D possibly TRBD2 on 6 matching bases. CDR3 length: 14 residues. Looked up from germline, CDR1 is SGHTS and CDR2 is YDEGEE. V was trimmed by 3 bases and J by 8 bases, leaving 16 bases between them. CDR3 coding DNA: TGTGCCAGCAGCTGGCCGGGACTCATCGTTACGCAGTATTTT. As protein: CASSWPGLIVTQYF.

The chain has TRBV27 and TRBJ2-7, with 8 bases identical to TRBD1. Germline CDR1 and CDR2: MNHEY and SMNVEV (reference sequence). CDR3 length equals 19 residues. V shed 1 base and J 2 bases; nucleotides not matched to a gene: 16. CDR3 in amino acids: CASSLLGDRSSWVAYEQYF. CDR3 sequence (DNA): TGTGCCAGCAGTTTATTAGGGGACAGGTCTTCCTGGGTAGCCTACGAGCAGTACTTC.

For the CDR3, the DNA is TGCGCCAGCCGCCCCAACCCGGGCGGCACCGGGGAGCTGTTTTTT. This codes for CASRPNPGGTGELFF. The chain couples TRBV5-1 to TRBJ2-2; D ambiguous. The CDR3 spans 15 residues. The V end was cut by 7 bases, the J end by 4 bases, with 17 bases between. Germline V gives CDR1 SGHRS, CDR2 YFSETQ.

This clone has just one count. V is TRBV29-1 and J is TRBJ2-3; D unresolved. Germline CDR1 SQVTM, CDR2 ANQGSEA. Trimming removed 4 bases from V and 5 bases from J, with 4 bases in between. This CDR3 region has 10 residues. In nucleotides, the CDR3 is TGCAGCGTTGGGGTAGATACGCAGTATTTT. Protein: CSVGVDTQYF.

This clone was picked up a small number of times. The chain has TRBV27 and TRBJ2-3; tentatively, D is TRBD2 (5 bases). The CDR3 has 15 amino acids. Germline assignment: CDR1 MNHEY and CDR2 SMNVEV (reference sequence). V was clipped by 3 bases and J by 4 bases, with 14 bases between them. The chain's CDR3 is CASSFSRGRADTQYF. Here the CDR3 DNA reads TGTGCCAGCAGTTTTTCCCGGGGTAGAGCAGATACGCAGTATTTT.

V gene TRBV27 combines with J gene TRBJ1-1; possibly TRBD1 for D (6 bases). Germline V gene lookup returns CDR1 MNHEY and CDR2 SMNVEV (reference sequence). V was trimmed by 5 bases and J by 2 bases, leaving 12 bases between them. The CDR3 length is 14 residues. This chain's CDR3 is CASSLRGYNTEAFF. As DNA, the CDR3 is TGTGCCAGCAGTCTGAGGGGGTATAACACTGAAGCTTTCTTT.